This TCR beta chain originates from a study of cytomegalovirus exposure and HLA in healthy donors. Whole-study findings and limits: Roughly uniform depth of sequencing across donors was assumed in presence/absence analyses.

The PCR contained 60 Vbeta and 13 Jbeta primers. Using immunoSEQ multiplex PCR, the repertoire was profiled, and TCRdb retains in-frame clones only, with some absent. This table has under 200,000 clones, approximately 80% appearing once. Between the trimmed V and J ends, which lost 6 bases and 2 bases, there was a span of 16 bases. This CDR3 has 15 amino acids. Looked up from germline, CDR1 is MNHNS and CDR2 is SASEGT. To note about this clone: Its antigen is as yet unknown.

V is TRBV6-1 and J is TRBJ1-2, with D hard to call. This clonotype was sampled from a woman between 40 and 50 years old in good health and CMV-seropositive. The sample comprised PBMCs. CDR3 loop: CASSNLSPLNYGYTF. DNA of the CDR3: TGTGCCAGCAGCAACCTCAGTCCGTTAAACTATGGCTACACCTTC.